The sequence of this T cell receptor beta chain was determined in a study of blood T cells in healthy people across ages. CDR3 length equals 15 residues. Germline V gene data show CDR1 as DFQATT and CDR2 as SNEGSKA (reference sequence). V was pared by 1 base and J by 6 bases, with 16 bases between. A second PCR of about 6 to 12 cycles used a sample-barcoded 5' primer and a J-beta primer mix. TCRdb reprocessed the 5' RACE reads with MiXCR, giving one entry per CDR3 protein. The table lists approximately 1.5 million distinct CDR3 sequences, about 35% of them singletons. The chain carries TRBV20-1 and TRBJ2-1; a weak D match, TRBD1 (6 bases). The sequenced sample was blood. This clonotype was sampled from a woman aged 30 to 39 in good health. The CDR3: CSARGMQGIGNEQFF. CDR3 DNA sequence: TGCAGTGCTAGAGGGATGCAGGGGATCGGCAATGAGCAGTTCTTC.